Many counts were recorded for the clone carrying this T cell receptor beta chain. The sample originates from a study of metastatic and nonmetastatic thyroid tumors. Study-level background: Thyroid patients, malignant and benign, had repertoires compared across blood and tumor or nodule tissue.

Germline V gene data show CDR1 as SGDLS and CDR2 as YYNGEE. V lost 3 bases to trimming and J lost 3 bases, with 18 bases between them. The CDR3 is made up of 17 amino acids. Every patient was untreated before thyroid surgery. TCRdb re-processed the PCR reads through MiXCR. The table records around 17,000 clones, approximately 12% of them present only once. The sample comprised tumor tissue. This sequence originates from a female donor with papillary thyroid cancer or a benign thyroid nodule (not recorded which). Some clones in this sample may be carry-over from other donors' samples. The chain employs TRBV9 and TRBJ2-2; tentative D call: TRBD1 (6 bases). The CDR3: CASSARSRTAYTGELFF. In DNA form, the CDR3 reads TGTGCCAGCAGCGCGAGAAGCAGGACAGCTTACACCGGGGAGCTGTTTTTT.